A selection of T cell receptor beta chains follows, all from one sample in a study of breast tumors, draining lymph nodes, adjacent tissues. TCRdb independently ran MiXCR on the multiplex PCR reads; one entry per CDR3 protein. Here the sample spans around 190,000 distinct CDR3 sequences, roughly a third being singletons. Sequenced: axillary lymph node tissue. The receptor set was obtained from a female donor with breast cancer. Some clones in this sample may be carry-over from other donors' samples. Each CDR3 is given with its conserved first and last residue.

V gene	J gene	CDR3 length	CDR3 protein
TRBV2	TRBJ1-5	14	CASSDEAGPQPQHF
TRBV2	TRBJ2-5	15	CASRPGQALQETQYF
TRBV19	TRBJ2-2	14	CASTSWANTGELFF
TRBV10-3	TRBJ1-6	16	CAISESGSSYNSPLHF
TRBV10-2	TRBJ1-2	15	CASGSTTGPNYGYTF
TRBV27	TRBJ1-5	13	CASGWEFGQPQHF
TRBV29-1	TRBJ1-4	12	CSVGAGDEKLFF
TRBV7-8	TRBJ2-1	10	CALDDNEQFF
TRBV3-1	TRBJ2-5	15	CASSQDLGRRETQYF
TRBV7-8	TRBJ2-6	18	CASSPRAGGVPGANVLTF
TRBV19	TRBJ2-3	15	CASSTSGEGTDTQYF
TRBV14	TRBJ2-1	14	CASSLSLGGREQFF
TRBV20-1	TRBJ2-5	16	CSVRLAGGRLAGTQYF
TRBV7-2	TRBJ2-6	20	CASSLAGRQRAFFGANVLTF
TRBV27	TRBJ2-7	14	CASSIGQYPYEQYF
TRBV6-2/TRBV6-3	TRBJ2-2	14	CASSEGTDTGELFF
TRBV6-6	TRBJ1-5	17	CASSYSIVPQDNQPQHF
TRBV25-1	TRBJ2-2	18	CASSQQGGSEQYFGELFF